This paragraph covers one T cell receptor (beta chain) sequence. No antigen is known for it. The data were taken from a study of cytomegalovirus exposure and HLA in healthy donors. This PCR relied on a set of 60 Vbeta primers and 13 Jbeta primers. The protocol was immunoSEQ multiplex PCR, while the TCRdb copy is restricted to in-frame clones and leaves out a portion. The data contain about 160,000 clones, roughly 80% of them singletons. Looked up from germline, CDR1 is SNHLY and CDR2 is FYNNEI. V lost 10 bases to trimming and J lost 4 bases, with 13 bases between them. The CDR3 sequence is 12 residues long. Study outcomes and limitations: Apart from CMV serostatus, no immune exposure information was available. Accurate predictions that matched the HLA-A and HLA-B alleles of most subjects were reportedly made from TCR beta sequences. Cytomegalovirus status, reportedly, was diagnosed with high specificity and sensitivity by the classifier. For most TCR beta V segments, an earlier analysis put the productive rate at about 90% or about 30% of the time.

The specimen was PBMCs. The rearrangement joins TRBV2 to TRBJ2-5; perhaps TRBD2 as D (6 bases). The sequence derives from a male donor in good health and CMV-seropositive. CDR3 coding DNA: TGTGCCACTCGGGACTTTTTAGAGACCCAGTACTTC. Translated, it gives CATRDFLETQYF.